The 9 T cell receptor beta chains in this list originate from one sample, sequenced in a study of T cells expressing NK-cell markers. TCRdb reworked the 5' RACE reads into one entry per CDR3 protein, no DNA. This repertoire includes under 200,000 distinct CDR3 sequences. The sample was blood T cells: a sorted CD56 or NKG2C T cell subset, CD4+ or CD8+ T cells, or bulk PBMC T cells (not recorded which). Source of these receptors: a woman aged 18 to 75 in good health.

This chain uses TRBV20-1 with TRBJ2-3; TCRdb indicates TRBD1, and absent DNA this call remains unverified. Germline V gene sequence: CDR1 DFQATT, CDR2 SNEGSKA (reference sequence). The CDR3 sequence is 16 residues long. This CDR3 is CSAPEIGRGNTDTQYF.

V gene TRBV5-5 combines with J gene TRBJ1-2; TCRdb lists TRBD1, though no DNA is available to test this call. Per germline, CDR1 SGHKS and CDR2 YYEKEE (reference sequence). The CDR3 consists of 15 residues. The CDR3: CASSSALTGNYGYTF.

This sequence joins TRBV28 and TRBJ1-2; the D call of TRBD1 rests on TCRdb alone, since no DNA is present to check it. Germline loops: CDR1 MDHEN, CDR2 SYDVKM. The CDR3 extends over 15 amino acids. The CDR3 here is CASSNLGTEFYGYTF.

The chain combines TRBV2 with TRBJ2-1; without DNA, the TCRdb call of TRBD2 cannot be checked. CDR3 length equals 14 residues. Germline CDR1 SNHLY, CDR2 FYNNEI. This CDR3 reads CASRPGLAGMKQFF. The variable domain in full, completed from reference TRBV2 and TRBJ2-1, reads EPEVTQTPSHQVTQMGQEVILRCVPISNHLYFYWYRQILGQKVEFLVSFYNNEISEKSEIFDDQFSVERPDGSNFTLKIRSTKLEDSAMYFCASRPGLAGMKQFFGPGTRLTVL.

This sequence joins TRBV7-8 and TRBJ1-1; TCRdb proposes TRBD1, but this gene call is untestable without DNA. Germline V CDR1 and CDR2: SGHVS, FQNEAQ. The CDR3 consists of 15 residues. The chain's CDR3 is CASSLGRTVNTEAFF. The full variable domain, rest sourced from reference TRBV7-8 and TRBJ1-1, is GAGVSQSPRYKVAKRGQDVALRCDPISGHVSLFWYQQALGQGPEFLTYFQNEAQLDKSGLPSDRFFAERPEGSVSTLKIQRTQQEDSAVYLCASSLGRTVNTEAFFGQGTRLTVV.

This sequence joins TRBV20-1 and TRBJ2-3; with no DNA, the TCRdb D assignment of TRBD1 cannot be verified. CDR3 length: 13 amino acids. Per germline, CDR1 DFQATT and CDR2 SNEGSKA (reference sequence). The CDR3 loop reads CSARLQGADTQYF.

The V gene is TRBV12-3 or TRBV12-4, the J gene TRBJ2-7; the TCRdb call, TRBD2, lacks DNA for checking. The CDR3 contains 15 residues. The CDR3 here is CASTGSGVSSYEQYF.

This chain's CDR3 is CSASLPRALGNQPQHF. The chain is built from TRBV20-1 and TRBJ1-5. This CDR3 is built from 16 residues. CDR1 DFQATT and CDR2 SNEGSKA come from the germline V gene (reference sequence).

V and J are TRBV9 and TRBJ1-1. The CDR3 loop spans 14 amino acids. The germline V gene has CDR1 SGDLS and CDR2 YYNGEE. CDR3: CASSSSPVNTEAFF. Filled out from reference TRBV9 and TRBJ1-1, the complete variable domain reads DSGVTQTPKHLITATGQRVTLRCSPRSGDLSVYWYQQSLDQGLQFLIQYYNGEERAKGNILERFSAQQFPDLHSELNLSSLELGDSALYFCASSSSPVNTEAFFGQGTRLTVV.